Below, 18 T cell receptor beta chains from the same sample are listed, as sequenced in a study of Graves' ophthalmopathy and Graves' hyperthyroidism. As the template, RNA transcripts were used to amplify TCR beta CDR3 regions. The authors performed first-round RT-PCR with HTBI primers and then a second-round multiplex PCR. In TCRdb, the multiplex PCR reads were re-called with MiXCR into one record per CDR3 protein. The table lists fewer than 250,000 distinct CDR3 sequences, approximately 29% of them singletons. Sample: peripheral blood. These receptor sequences come from a man aged 50 to 59 with Graves' ophthalmopathy.

This clonotype was observed at least ten times. The rearrangement links TRBV13 to TRBJ2-5; no clear D. Germline loops: CDR1 PRHDT, CDR2 FYEKMQ (reference sequence). The CDR3 is 15 residues long. V shed 5 bases and J shed 1 base, with 14 bases lying between them. CDR3 sequence: CASSATTWGQETQYF. CDR3 nucleotide sequence: TGTGCCAGCAGCGCAACAACATGGGGCCAAGAGACCCAGTACTTC.

There are many counts of this clonotype. The chain combines TRBV25-1 with TRBJ2-5, with D possibly being TRBD1 (6 bases). This CDR3 spans 17 amino acids. The germline CDR1 and CDR2 sequences are MGHDK and SYGVNS. The V end lost 6 bases, the J end lost 2 bases, and 22 bases lay between the germline ends. The CDR3 is CASSDLGTGGGQETQYF. The CDR3 nucleotides read TGTGCCAGCAGCGACCTGGGCACTGGGGGCGGTCAAGAGACCCAGTACTTC.

This clonotype was counted ten times or more. The rearrangement links TRBV2 to TRBJ2-5, with 8 bases matching TRBD1. The V gene's germline CDR1 is SNHLY and CDR2 FYNNEI. This CDR3 is 15 amino acids long. V lost 6 bases, J lost 5 bases, and 11 bases stayed unmatched. CDR3 in amino acids: CASSIDRGFGETQYF. CDR3 nucleotides: TGTGCCAGCAGCATTGACAGGGGTTTTGGCGAGACCCAGTACTTC.

At least ten counts were recorded for this clonotype. The chain joins TRBV18 to TRBJ2-2; 9 positions match TRBD1. J was trimmed by 7 bases and V by 0 bases; bases with no gene match: 9. There are 17 residues in the CDR3. The germline V gene encodes CDR1 KGHSH and CDR2 LQKENI. The CDR3 DNA follows: TGTGCCAGCTCACCACCGGTCTGGGGACAGGGCGGCGGGGAGCTGTTTTTT. This sequence encodes CASSPPVWGQGGGELFF.

This clonotype was counted ten times or more. V and J are TRBV15 and TRBJ2-7, with 8 bases fitting TRBD1. There are 13 residues in the CDR3. J was trimmed by 3 bases and V by 4 bases; bases with no gene match: 2. CDR1 is LNHNV and CDR2 is YYDKDF in the germline V gene (reference sequence). The CDR3, as DNA: TGTGCCACCAGCATTGACAGGGGCTACGAGCAGTACTTC. Its translation is CATSIDRGYEQYF.

This clonotype was seen many times. This sequence joins TRBV5-1 and TRBJ2-7, with D perhaps given as TRBD1 or TRBD2 (5 bases each). V dropped 7 bases and J dropped 2 bases, with 19 bases sitting between them. The germline CDR1 and CDR2 sequences are SGHRS and YFSETQ. The CDR3 runs to 15 residues. Written as DNA, the CDR3 is TGCGCCAGCTCCCGGGCGGGCGGACAAACCTACGAGCAGTACTTC. It is translated as CASSRAGGQTYEQYF.

This clonotype was seen many times. V is TRBV29-1 and J is TRBJ2-5; 15 bases agree with TRBD2. The V and J ends lost 3 bases and 4 bases, in that order; junction bases with no gene match: 18. This CDR3 region has 20 residues. Germline values: CDR1 SQVTM, CDR2 ANQGSEA. In nucleotides, the CDR3 is TGCAGCGTTGAGGAAACCGGGACTAGCGGGAGGAGTTTGATCCGAGAGACCCAGTACTTC. Translated, it gives CSVEETGTSGRSLIRETQYF.

In this sample, this clonotype turned up many times. This chain joins TRBV28 and TRBJ2-7; 7 nucleotides agree with TRBD2. The J segment lost 0 bases and the V segment lost 5 bases, leaving 7 bases of the junction unmatched. The CDR3 length is 15 residues. The V gene's germline CDR1 is MDHEN and CDR2 SYDVKM. The CDR3 sequence: CASSLQAGSSYEQYF. The CDR3 DNA reads TGTGCCAGCAGTCTCCAAGCGGGAAGCTCCTACGAGCAGTACTTC.

This rearrangement joins TRBV19 to TRBJ1-2; D is perhaps TRBD1 (5 bases). V was pared by 10 bases and J by 4 bases, with 19 bases between. The CDR3 covers 14 residues. CDR1 is LNHDA and CDR2 is SQIVND in the germline V gene (reference sequence). CDR3 residues: CATSRGELSYGYTF. CDR3 nucleotides: TGTGCCACTTCCCGGGGGGAGTTGAGCTATGGCTACACCTTC. The full variable domain, its missing parts supplied by reference TRBV19 and TRBJ1-2, is DGGITQSPKYLFRKEGQNVTLSCEQNLNHDAMYWYRQDPGQGLRLIYYSQIVNDFQKGDIAEGYSVSREKKESFPLTVTSAQKNPTAFYLCATSRGELSYGYTFGSGTRLTVV.

This clonotype was found many times. The chain couples TRBV4-1 to TRBJ2-2; no definite D call. This CDR3 is built from 17 residues. Looked up from germline, CDR1 is MGHRA and CDR2 is YSYEKL. The germline V and J ends were trimmed by 2 bases and 1 base, with 14 bases remaining between them. CDR3 loop: CASSQTSGEWNTGELFF. Here the CDR3 DNA reads TGCGCCAGCAGCCAAACATCCGGAGAGTGGAACACCGGGGAGCTGTTTTTT.

The V call is TRBV20-1, the J call TRBJ2-6; 8 positions agree with TRBD1. V shed 0 bases and J 1 base; nucleotides not matched to a gene: 2. Germline V CDR1 and CDR2: DFQATT, SNEGSKA (reference sequence). The CDR3 length is 16 residues. The CDR3 DNA reads TGCAGTGCTAGAGACTGGACAGGGTCTGGGGCCAACGTCCTGACTTTC. Translated: CSARDWTGSGANVLTF.

This clonotype was seen many times. J is TRBJ1-2 and V is TRBV12-3 or TRBV12-4; perhaps TRBD1 as D (5 bases). This CDR3 is 15 amino acids long. Trimming stripped 4 bases from V and 5 bases from J, with 17 bases between. The CDR3 is CASSSRQTLIYGYTF. In DNA form, the CDR3 reads TGTGCCAGCAGTTCCCGACAGACCTTAATATATGGCTACACCTTC.

This clonotype was observed many times. The chain has TRBV20-1 and TRBJ2-7, with a tentative D call TRBD2 (6 bases). Germline lookup yields CDR1 DFQATT and CDR2 SNEGSKA (reference sequence). V lost 6 bases and J lost 7, with 22 bases in between. The CDR3 totals 14 residues. The chain's CDR3 is CSAINRDWGLEQYF. In nucleotides, the CDR3 is TGCAGTGCCATAAACCGGGACTGGGGGTTGGAGCAGTACTTC.

This clonotype came up many times. The rearrangement joins TRBV20-1 to TRBJ2-7; TRBD1 aligns across 8 bases. Trimming at V came to 0 bases and at J to 3 bases, leaving 7 bases not matched to a gene. Germline V gene lookup returns CDR1 DFQATT and CDR2 SNEGSKA (reference sequence). This CDR3 has 15 residues. CDR3 DNA: TGCAGTGCTAGAGACAACCGGGACAGGCTCTACGAGCAGTACTTC. This translates into CSARDNRDRLYEQYF.

The chain couples TRBV28 to TRBJ2-5, with no clear D. From germline, CDR1 is MDHEN and CDR2 SYDVKM. CDR3 length: 14 amino acids. The V and J ends lost 5 bases and 4 bases respectively, with 14 bases between them. The CDR3 nucleotides read TGTGCCAGCAGTGGGATAGTCTCCGGAGAGACCCAGTACTTC. Translating it yields CASSGIVSGETQYF. The variable domain in full, with the rest retrieved from reference TRBV28 and TRBJ2-5, is DVKVTQSSRYLVKRTGEKVFLECVQDMDHENMFWYRQDPGLGLRLIYFSYDVKMKEKGDIPEGYSVSREKKERFSLILESASTNQTSMYLCASSGIVSGETQYFGPGTRLLVL.

This clonotype occurred many times. The chain uses TRBV7-2 and TRBJ2-6; 9 nucleotides agree with TRBD1. The ends lost 1 base at V and 4 bases at J; junction bases unmatched: 2. The CDR3 runs to 16 residues. Germline V gene sequence: CDR1 SGHTA, CDR2 FQGNSA. The chain's CDR3 is CASSLEDRGGANVLTF. CDR3 nucleotide sequence: TGTGCCAGCAGCTTAGAGGACAGGGGAGGGGCCAACGTCCTGACTTTC.

This clonotype was counted ten times or more. The chain recombines TRBV6-2 or TRBV6-3 with TRBJ2-2; unclear D gene. V was trimmed by 5 bases and J by 0 bases, leaving 7 bases between them. CDR1 is MNHEY, CDR2 SVGEGT, per germline. The CDR3 has 14 amino acids. This chain's CDR3 is CASSTGANTGELFF. Here the CDR3 DNA reads TGTGCCAGCAGTACCGGAGCGAACACCGGGGAGCTGTTTTTT.

This clonotype was detected many times. The rearrangement links TRBV20-1 to TRBJ2-7; D is uncertain. The CDR3 spans 11 residues. The germline V and J ends were trimmed by 3 bases and 2 bases, with 5 bases remaining between them. Germline values: CDR1 DFQATT, CDR2 SNEGSKA (reference sequence). The CDR3 bases are TGCAGTGCTAGTACAGCCTACGAGCAGTACTTC. Translation gives CSASTAYEQYF.